The sequence of this TCR beta chain was determined in a study of regulatory T cells in long-lasting Graves disease. The study, taken as a whole, reports: TRBV28 was favored in persistent disease, as were TRBJ1-2 and TRBJ2-5. Fewer public clonotypes were shared by new patients (over 950) than by persistent patients (approximately 2,700).

V lost 3 bases and J lost 8; bases outside the gene matches: 5. The CDR3 is made up of 15 amino acids. Germline V gene sequence: CDR1 SEHNR, CDR2 FQNEAQ (reference sequence). Ten or more counts support this clonotype. The antigen remains unidentified. CDR3-region Arm-PCR and iRepertoire HTBI primers produced the TCR beta libraries. Using its own MiXCR run on the multiplex PCR reads, TCRdb lists one record per CDR3 protein. This sample has 500,000 or so distinct CDR3 sequences, with roughly 15% found just once. Time point indicated: newly diagnosed GD, antithyroid drugs for less than 3 months. Preparation of the TCR library used RNA extracted from PBMCs. These data are also associated with another study on T cells in Graves' hyperthyroidism and ophthalmopathy. That work contributes: Diagnosis relied on clinical symptoms, serum thyroxine and TRAb, thyroid ultrasound and orbital computed tomography. Most clonotypes expanded in thyroid above 0.001 were likewise present in blood.

The TCR was taken from a man between 40 and 49 years old with Graves disease. Here the sequenced sample was peripheral blood mononuclear cells (PBMCs), taken at new diagnosis, from a patient treated with antithyroid drugs. The chain is built from TRBV7-9 and TRBJ1-6; the match to TRBD1 covers 9 bases. CDR3 sequence reads: CASSFAGQGYSPLHF. The CDR3 bases are TGTGCCAGCAGCTTCGCTGGACAGGGGTATTCACCCCTCCACTTT.